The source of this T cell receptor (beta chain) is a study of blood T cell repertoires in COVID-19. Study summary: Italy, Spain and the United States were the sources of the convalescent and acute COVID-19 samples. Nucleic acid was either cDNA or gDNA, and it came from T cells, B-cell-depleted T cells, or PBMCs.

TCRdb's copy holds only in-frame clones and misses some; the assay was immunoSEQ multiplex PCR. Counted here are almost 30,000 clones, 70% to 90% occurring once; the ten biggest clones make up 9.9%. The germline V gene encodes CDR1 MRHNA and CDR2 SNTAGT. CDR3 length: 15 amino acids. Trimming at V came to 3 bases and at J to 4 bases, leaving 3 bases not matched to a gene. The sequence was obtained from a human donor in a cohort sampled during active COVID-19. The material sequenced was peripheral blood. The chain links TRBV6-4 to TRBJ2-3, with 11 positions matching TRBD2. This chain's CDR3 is CASSDSGGAADTQYF. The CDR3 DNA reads TGTGCCAGCAGTGATAGCGGGGGGGCCGCAGATACGCAGTATTTT.